This T cell receptor (beta chain) derives from a study of Ad26.COV2.S vaccination and SARS-CoV-2 variants. Study summary: Enrollment placed the donor in the COV1001 Ad26.COV2.S trial arm.

TCRdb's copy holds only in-frame clones and misses some; the assay was immunoSEQ multiplex PCR. The table records a few hundred thousand clones, roughly 87% of them present only once. Losses at the gene ends were 0 bases for V and 4 bases for J; bases not matched to a gene: 10. The germline CDR1 and CDR2 sequences are SEHNR and FQNEAQ (reference sequence). This CDR3 is built from 17 residues. Specified treatment: about 20 received Ad26.COV2.S at low or high dose, single or two shots; several received placebo; per-sample allocation not given. Day 63 after the first injection of vaccine or placebo was the sampling time.

The material sequenced was peripheral blood, taken in a trial of Ad26.COV2.S vaccine versus placebo. The gene calls are TRBV7-9 and TRBJ1-1, with 8 bases that match TRBD1. This receptor was obtained from a person between 18 and 65 years old who received the Ad26.COV2.S COVID-19 vaccine or a placebo. CDR3 bases: TGTGCCAGCAGCTTAGCTGTCCCCAGGGGGCAAGGCACTGAAGCTTTCTTT. Translation gives CASSLAVPRGQGTEAFF.